These T cell receptor beta chains were read from a single sample in a study of blood T cell repertoires in COVID-19. Here immunoSEQ multiplex PCR was the method, and the copy in TCRdb shows in-frame clones only, minus some. The sample consists of around 250,000 clones, roughly 86% of them appearing once. The specimen sequenced was peripheral blood. Every receptor here comes from a woman in her fifties or sixties who had recovered from COVID-19. The CDR3 runs from the conserved cysteine through the conserved F or W. Fields, in order: V gene, clone size, J gene, CDR3 protein. The size entry is marked missing in some rows and otherwise reads once, few, many or a size class.

V: TRBV10-1; size: NA; J: TRBJ2-3; CDR3: CASSESVTPRDTQYF
V: TRBV2; size: NA; J: TRBJ2-2; CDR3: CASSAGLAGVTGELFF
V: TRBV5-1; size: NA; J: TRBJ2-7; CDR3: CASSLGLELYEQYF
V: TRBV10-3; size: NA; J: TRBJ2-3; CDR3: CAISASGGSTDTQYF
V: TRBV11-2; size: NA; J: TRBJ1-2; CDR3: CASSLNPARSQGHGYTF
V: TRBV24-1; size: NA; J: TRBJ2-2; CDR3: CATRAPGQGLAGELFF
V: TRBV5-5; size: NA; J: TRBJ1-2; CDR3: CASSLGRRDGYTF
V: TRBV5-6; size: once; J: TRBJ1-6; CDR3: CASRARQGMGNSPLHF
V: TRBV7-9; size: few; J: TRBJ2-3; CDR3: CASSLGGSSGLGITDTQYF
V: TRBV18; size: NA; J: TRBJ2-7; CDR3: CASSPPGTPSWEQYF
V: TRBV4-1; size: NA; J: TRBJ1-2; CDR3: CASSPTGGGQGSYGYTF
V: TRBV7-6; size: NA; J: TRBJ2-7; CDR3: CASSFGRAYEQYF
V: TRBV21-1; size: NA; J: TRBJ1-2; CDR3: CASSKGDRGNGYTF
V: TRBV7-3; size: NA; J: TRBJ2-1; CDR3: CASSRSGGQYNEQFF
V: TRBV29-1; size: NA; J: TRBJ1-3; CDR3: CSSRDNSGNTIYF
V: TRBV2; size: NA; J: TRBJ1-2; CDR3: CASSHRQGYGYTF
V: TRBV7-9; size: NA; J: TRBJ2-2; CDR3: CASSLARGGTGELFF
V: TRBV9; size: NA; J: TRBJ2-3; CDR3: CASEEGSGGGTDTQYF
V: TRBV3-1/TRBV3-2; size: NA; J: TRBJ2-3; CDR3: CASSPRGLAGRTDTQYF
V: TRBV6-4; size: NA; J: TRBJ1-1; CDR3: CASSDSGGQRAFF
V: TRBV7-6; size: NA; J: TRBJ1-1; CDR3: CASSAGQGIPTQAFF
V: TRBV12-3/TRBV12-4; size: NA; J: TRBJ2-1; CDR3: CASSSTSAEQFF
V: TRBV5-4; size: few; J: TRBJ1-5; CDR3: CASSSGSESNQPQHF
V: TRBV4-2; size: NA; J: TRBJ2-1; CDR3: CASSQDLGAPFF
V: TRBV27; size: once; J: TRBJ2-3; CDR3: CASSFGVPTDTQYF
V: TRBV11-3; size: NA; J: TRBJ2-6; CDR3: CASSREGANVLTF
V: TRBV27; size: few; J: TRBJ2-3; CDR3: CASSFSGGPADTQYF
V: TRBV10-3; size: NA; J: TRBJ1-3; CDR3: CAIRKTGSSGNTIYF
V: TRBV11-3; size: NA; J: TRBJ2-3; CDR3: CASSLGLAGSTDTQYF
V: TRBV19; size: few; J: TRBJ1-1; CDR3: CASGKGQGLRSAFF
V: TRBV10-3; size: NA; J: TRBJ1-2; CDR3: CAIRSTGIGDYGYTF
V: TRBV28; size: NA; J: TRBJ2-2; CDR3: CASRTGQTNTGELFF
V: TRBV5-1; size: NA; J: TRBJ2-1; CDR3: CASSDPGTSGYNEQFF
V: TRBV11-2; size: NA; J: TRBJ1-1; CDR3: CASSPDRFGNTEAFF
V: TRBV7-2; size: NA; J: TRBJ2-7; CDR3: CASSLAQGWAEQYF
V: TRBV7-9; size: NA; J: TRBJ1-2; CDR3: CASSLSGNNYGYTF
V: TRBV12-5; size: once; J: TRBJ2-3; CDR3: CASGLSLTGGMTDTQYF
V: TRBV20-1; size: NA; J: TRBJ2-3; CDR3: CSAFSGGTQYF
V: TRBV18; size: NA; J: TRBJ1-6; CDR3: CASSSTDDSYNSPLHF
V: TRBV2; size: NA; J: TRBJ2-3; CDR3: CASSDRWTDTQYF
V: TRBV7-2; size: NA; J: TRBJ1-2; CDR3: CASSLRAGREDGYTF
V: TRBV29-1; size: NA; J: TRBJ1-2; CDR3: CSVEVFGHLYGYTF
V: TRBV28; size: NA; J: TRBJ2-7; CDR3: CASSLGTDRAGYEQYF
V: TRBV18; size: NA; J: TRBJ1-2; CDR3: CASSPGTGDNGYTF
V: TRBV7-2; size: NA; J: TRBJ2-2; CDR3: CASSFRGISTGELFF
V: TRBV7-9; size: once; J: TRBJ1-3; CDR3: CASRVQGEDTIYF
V: TRBV21-1; size: NA; J: TRBJ2-2; CDR3: CASSPKQGALAGELFF
V: TRBV10-1; size: NA; J: TRBJ2-7; CDR3: CASNPRLLAGGPRPYEQYF
V: TRBV5-1; size: NA; J: TRBJ1-4; CDR3: CASSLGRQAITQGDEKLFF
V: TRBV7-9; size: NA; J: TRBJ1-3; CDR3: CASSLIYDREGINTIYF
V: TRBV7-2; size: NA; J: TRBJ2-5; CDR3: CASSLASRVETQYF
V: TRBV19; size: NA; J: TRBJ1-5; CDR3: CASRKQDNQPQHF